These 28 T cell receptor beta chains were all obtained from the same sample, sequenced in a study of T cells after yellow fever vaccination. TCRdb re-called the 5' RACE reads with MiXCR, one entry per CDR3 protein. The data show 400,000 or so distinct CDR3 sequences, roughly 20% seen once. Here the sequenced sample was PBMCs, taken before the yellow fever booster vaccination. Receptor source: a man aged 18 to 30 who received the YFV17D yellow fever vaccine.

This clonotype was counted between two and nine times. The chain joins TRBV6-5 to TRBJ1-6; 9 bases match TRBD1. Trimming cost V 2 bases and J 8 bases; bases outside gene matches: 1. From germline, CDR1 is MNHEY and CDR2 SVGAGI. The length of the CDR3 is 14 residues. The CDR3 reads CASSYRTGDSPLHF. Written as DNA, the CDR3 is TGTGCCAGCAGTTACCGGACAGGGGATTCACCCCTCCACTTT.

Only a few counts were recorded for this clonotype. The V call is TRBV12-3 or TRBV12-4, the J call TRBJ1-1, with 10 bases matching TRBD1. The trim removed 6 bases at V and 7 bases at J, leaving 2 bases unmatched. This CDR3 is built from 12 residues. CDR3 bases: TGTGCCAGCAGGCGGGACAGGGGTGAAGCTTTCTTT. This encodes CASRRDRGEAFF.

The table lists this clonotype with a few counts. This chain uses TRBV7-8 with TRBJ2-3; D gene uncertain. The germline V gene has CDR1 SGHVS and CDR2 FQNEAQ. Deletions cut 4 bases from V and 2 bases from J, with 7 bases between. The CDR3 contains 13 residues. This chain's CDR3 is CASSSGATDTQYF. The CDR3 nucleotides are TGTGCCAGCAGCTCCGGAGCCACAGATACGCAGTATTTT. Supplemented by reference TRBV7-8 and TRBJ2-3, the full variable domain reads GAGVSQSPRYKVAKRGQDVALRCDPISGHVSLFWYQQALGQGPEFLTYFQNEAQLDKSGLPSDRFFAERPEGSVSTLKIQRTQQEDSAVYLCASSSGATDTQYFGPGTRLTVL.

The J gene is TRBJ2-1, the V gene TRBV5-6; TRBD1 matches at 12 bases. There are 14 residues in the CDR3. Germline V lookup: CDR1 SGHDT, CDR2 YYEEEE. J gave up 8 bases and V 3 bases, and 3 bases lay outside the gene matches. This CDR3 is CASSWGTGGYEQFF. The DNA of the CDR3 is TGTGCCAGCAGCTGGGGGACAGGGGGCTATGAGCAGTTCTTC.

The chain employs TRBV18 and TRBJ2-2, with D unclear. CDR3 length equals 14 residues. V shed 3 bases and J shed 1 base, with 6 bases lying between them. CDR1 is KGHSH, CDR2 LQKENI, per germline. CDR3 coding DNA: TGTGCCAGCTCACCGCCAGGGAACACCGGGGAGCTGTTTTTT. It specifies CASSPPGNTGELFF.

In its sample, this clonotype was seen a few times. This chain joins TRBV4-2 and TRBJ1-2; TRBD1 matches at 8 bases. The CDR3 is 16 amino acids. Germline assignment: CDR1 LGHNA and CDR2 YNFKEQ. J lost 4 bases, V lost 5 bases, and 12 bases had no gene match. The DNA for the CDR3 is TGTGCCAGCAGCGAAAGTACGGGACAGGCATTCTATGGCTACACCTTC. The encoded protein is CASSESTGQAFYGYTF.

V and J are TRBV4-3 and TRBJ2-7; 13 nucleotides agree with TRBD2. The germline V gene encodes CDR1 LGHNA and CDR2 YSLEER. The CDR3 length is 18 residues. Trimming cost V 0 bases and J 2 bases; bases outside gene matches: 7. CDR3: CASSQDLGLAGRTYEQYF. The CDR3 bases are TGCGCCAGCAGCCAAGATTTGGGACTAGCGGGGAGGACCTACGAGCAGTACTTC.

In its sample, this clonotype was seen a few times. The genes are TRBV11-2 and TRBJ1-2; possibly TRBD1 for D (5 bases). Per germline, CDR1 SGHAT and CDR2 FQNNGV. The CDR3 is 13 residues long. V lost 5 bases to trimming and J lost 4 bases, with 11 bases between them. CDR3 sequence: CASSQGSTYGYTF. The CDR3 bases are TGTGCCAGCAGCCAGGGAAGTACCTATGGCTACACCTTC.

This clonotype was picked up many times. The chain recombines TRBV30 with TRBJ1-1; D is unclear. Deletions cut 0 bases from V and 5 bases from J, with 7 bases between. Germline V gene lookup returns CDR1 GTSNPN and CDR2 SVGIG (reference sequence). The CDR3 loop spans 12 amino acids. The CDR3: CAWSVVGTEAFF. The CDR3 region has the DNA TGTGCCTGGAGTGTAGTGGGGACTGAAGCTTTCTTT. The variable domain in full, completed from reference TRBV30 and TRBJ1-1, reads SQTIHQWPATLVQPVGSPLSLECTVEGTSNPNLYWYRQAAGRGLQLLFYSVGIGQISSEVPQNLSASRPQDRQFILSSKKLLLSDSGFYLCAWSVVGTEAFFGQGTRLTVV.

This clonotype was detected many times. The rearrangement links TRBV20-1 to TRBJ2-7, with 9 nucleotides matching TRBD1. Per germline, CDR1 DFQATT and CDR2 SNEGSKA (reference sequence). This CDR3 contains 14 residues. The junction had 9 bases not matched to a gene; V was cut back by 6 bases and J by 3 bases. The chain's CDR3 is CSAGPGQGNYEQYV. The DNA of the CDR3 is TGCAGTGCCGGGCCGGGACAGGGAAACTACGAGCAGTACGTC.

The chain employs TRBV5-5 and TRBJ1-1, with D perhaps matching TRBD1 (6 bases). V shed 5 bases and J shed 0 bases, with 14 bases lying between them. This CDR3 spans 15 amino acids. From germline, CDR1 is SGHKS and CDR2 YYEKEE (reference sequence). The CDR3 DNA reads TGTGCCAGCAGGAGGGGGACTCTTATGAACACTGAAGCTTTCTTT. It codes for CASRRGTLMNTEAFF. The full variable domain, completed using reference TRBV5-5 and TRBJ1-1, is DAGVTQSPTHLIKTRGQQVTLRCSPISGHKSVSWYQQVLGQGPQFIFQYYEKEERGRGNFPDRFSARQFPNYSSELNVNALLLGDSALYLCASRRGTLMNTEAFFGQGTRLTVV.

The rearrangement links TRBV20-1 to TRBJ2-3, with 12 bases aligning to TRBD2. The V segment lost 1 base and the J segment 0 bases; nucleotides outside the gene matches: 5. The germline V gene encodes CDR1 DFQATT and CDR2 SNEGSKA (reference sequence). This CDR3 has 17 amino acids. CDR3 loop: CSARGGLAGTSTDTQYF. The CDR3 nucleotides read TGCAGTGCTAGAGGAGGACTAGCGGGGACAAGCACAGATACGCAGTATTTT.

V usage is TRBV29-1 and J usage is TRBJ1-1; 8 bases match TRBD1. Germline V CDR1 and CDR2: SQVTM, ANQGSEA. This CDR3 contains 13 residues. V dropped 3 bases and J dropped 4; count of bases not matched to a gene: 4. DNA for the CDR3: TGCAGCGTTGAGGGGACAGGAATCACTGAAGCTTTCTTT. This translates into CSVEGTGITEAFF.

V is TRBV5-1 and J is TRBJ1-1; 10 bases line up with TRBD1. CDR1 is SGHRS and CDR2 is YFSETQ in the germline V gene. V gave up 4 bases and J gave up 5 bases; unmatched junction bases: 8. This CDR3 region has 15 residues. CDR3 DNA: TGCGCCAGCAGCCTAGGGACAGGGGAGCGTACTGAAGCTTTCTTT. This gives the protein CASSLGTGERTEAFF.

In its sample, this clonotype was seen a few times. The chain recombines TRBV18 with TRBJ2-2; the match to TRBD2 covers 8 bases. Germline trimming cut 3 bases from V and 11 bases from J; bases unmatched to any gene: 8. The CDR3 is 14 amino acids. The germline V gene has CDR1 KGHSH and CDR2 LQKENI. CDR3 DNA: TGTGCCAGCTCACCGGGACTAGAGGGAAGAGAGCTGTTTTTT. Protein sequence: CASSPGLEGRELFF. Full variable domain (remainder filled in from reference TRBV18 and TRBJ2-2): NAGVMQNPRHLVRRRGQEARLRCSPMKGHSHVYWYRQLPEEGLKFMVYLQKENIIDESGMPKERFSAEFPKEGPSILRIQQVVRGDSAAYFCASSPGLEGRELFFGEGSRLTVL.

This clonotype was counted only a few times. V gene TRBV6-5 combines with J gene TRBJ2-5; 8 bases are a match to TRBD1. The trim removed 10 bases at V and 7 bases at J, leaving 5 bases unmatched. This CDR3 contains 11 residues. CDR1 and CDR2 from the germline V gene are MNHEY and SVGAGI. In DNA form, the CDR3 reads TGTGCCATCGCGACAGGGGTGACCCAGTACTTC. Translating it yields CAIATGVTQYF.

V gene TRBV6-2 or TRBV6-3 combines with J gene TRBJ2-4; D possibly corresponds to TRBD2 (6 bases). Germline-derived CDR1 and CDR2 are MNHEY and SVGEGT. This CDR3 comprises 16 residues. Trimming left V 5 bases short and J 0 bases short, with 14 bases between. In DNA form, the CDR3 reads TGTGCCAGCAGTCCCGGTGTGGGACTAGCCAAAAACATTCAGTACTTC. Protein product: CASSPGVGLAKNIQYF.

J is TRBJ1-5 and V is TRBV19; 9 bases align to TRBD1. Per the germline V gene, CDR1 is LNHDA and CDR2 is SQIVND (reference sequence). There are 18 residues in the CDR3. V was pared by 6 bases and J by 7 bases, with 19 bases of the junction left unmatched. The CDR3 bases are TGTGCCAGTAGCCCCCTGCCGGGACAGGGAGGGCTCGGGCAGCCCCAGCATTTT. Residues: CASSPLPGQGGLGQPQHF.

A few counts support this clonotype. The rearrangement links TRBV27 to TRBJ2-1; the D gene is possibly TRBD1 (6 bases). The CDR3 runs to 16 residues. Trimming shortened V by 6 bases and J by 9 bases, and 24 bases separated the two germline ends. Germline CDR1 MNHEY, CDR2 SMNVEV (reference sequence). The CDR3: CASSHARTPARGEQFF. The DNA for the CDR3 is TGTGCCAGCAGCCACGCCCGGACTCCGGCCAGGGGTGAGCAGTTCTTC.

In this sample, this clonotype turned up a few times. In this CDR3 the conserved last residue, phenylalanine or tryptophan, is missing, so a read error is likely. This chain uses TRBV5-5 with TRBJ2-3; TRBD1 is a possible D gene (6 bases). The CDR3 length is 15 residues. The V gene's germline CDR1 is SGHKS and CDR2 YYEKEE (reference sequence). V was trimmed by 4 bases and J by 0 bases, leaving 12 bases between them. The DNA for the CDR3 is TGTGCCAGCAGCCTAGGGACACCTAGCACAGATACGCAGTATCTT. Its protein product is CASSLGTPSTDTQYL.

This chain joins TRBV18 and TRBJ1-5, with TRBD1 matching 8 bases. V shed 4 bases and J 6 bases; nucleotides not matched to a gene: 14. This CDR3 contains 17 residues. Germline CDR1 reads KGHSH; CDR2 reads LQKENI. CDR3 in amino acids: CASSLTHSDREPQPQHF. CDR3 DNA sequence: TGTGCCAGCTCACTTACCCATTCGGACAGGGAGCCTCAGCCCCAGCATTTT.

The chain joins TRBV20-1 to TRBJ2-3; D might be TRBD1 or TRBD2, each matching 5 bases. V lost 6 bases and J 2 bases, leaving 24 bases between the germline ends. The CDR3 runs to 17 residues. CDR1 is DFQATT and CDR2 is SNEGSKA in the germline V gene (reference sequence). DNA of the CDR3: TGCAGTGCAGAGGAGGCCGGGTGGGGCGGGCCCACAGATACGCAGTATTTT. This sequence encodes CSAEEAGWGGPTDTQYF.

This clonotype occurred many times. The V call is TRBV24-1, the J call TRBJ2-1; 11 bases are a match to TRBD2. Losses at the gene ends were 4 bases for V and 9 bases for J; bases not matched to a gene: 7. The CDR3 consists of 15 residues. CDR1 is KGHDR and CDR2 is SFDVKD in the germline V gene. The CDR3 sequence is CATSESSGGPIEQFF. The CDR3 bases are TGTGCCACCAGTGAATCTAGCGGGGGGCCGATTGAGCAGTTCTTC.

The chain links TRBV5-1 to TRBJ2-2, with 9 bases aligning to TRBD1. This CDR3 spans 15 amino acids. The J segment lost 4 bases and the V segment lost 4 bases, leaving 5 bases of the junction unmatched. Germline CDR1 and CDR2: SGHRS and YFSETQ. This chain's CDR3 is CASSAGTGITGELFF. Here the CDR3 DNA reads TGCGCCAGCAGCGCCGGGACAGGGATCACCGGGGAGCTGTTTTTT.

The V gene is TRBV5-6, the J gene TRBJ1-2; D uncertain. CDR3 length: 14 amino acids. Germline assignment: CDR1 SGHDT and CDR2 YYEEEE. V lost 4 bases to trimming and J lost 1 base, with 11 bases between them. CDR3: CASSLRLNNYGYTF. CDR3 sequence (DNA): TGTGCCAGCAGCCTACGACTGAATAACTATGGCTACACCTTC.

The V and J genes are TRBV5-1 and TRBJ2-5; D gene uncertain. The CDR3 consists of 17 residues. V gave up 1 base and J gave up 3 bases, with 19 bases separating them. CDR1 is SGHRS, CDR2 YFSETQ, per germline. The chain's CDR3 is CASSLNPGPRREETQYF. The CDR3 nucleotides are TGCGCCAGCAGCTTGAATCCGGGTCCCCGTCGGGAAGAGACCCAGTACTTC.

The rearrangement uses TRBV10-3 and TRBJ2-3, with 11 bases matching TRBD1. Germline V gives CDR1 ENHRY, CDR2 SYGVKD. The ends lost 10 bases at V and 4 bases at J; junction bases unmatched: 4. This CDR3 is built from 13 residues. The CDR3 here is CATGQGAADTQYF. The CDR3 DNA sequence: TGTGCCACCGGACAGGGGGCCGCAGATACGCAGTATTTT.

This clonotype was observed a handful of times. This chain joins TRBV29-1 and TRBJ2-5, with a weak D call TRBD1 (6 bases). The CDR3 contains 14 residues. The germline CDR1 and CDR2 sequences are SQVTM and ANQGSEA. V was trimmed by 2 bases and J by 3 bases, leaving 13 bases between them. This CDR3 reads CSVELGGNKETQYF. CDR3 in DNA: TGCAGCGTTGAACTAGGGGGAAACAAAGAGACCCAGTACTTC. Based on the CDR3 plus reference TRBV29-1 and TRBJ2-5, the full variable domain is SAVISQKPSRDICQRGTSLTIQCQVDSQVTMMFWYRQQPGQSLTLIATANQGSEATYESGFVIDKFPISRPNLTFSTLTVSNMSPEDSSIYLCSVELGGNKETQYFGPGTRLLVL.